The 28 T cell receptor beta chains presented below share a single source sample, sequenced in a study of T cells in narcolepsy. The method was immunoSEQ multiplex PCR; TCRdb's version includes in-frame clones alone and lacks a portion of them. This table has tens of thousands of clones, approximately 85% appearing once. The specimen sequenced was memory (CD45RA-) CD4+ T cells from blood. The source of these receptors is a human donor in good health.

V usage is TRBV5-1 and J usage is TRBJ2-3, with D perhaps TRBD2 (6 bases). V was cut by 0 bases and J by 5 bases, with 10 bases left in between. Germline loops: CDR1 SGHRS, CDR2 YFSETQ. This CDR3 is 14 amino acids long. CDR3 sequence (DNA): TGCGCCAGCAGCTTGGCGGGAGTGGTAGATACGCAGTATTTT. It yields the protein CASSLAGVVDTQYF.

The chain links TRBV15 to TRBJ2-4, with unresolved D. The V gene's germline CDR1 is LNHNV and CDR2 YYDKDF (reference sequence). This CDR3 is 18 amino acids long. V lost 4 bases to trimming and J lost 7 bases, with 26 bases between them. DNA for the CDR3: TGTGCCACCAGCAAAGATAATCCCAGAACTTCCAACTCTAACATTCAGTACTTC. Residues: CATSKDNPRTSNSNIQYF.

The rearrangement uses TRBV19 and TRBJ2-7, with 12 positions matching TRBD2. After removal of 10 bases from V and 0 bases from J, the junction contained 7 bases not matched to a gene. The CDR3 runs 15 residues. CDR1 is LNHDA and CDR2 is SQIVND in the germline V gene (reference sequence). DNA for the CDR3: TGTGCCACCCAAGGACTAGCGGGACACTCCTACGAGCAGTACTTC. Amino acid sequence: CATQGLAGHSYEQYF.

The V call is TRBV7-2, the J call TRBJ2-1; tentatively, D is TRBD1 (6 bases). There are 11 residues in the CDR3. Germline CDR1 SGHTA, CDR2 FQGNSA. Deletions cut 5 bases from V and 9 bases from J, with 8 bases between. In DNA form, the CDR3 reads TGTGCCAGCAGCCAAGGGGGTGAGCAGTTCTTC. Residues: CASSQGGEQFF.

This chain connects TRBV11-2 to TRBJ2-2; TRBD2 is a possible D gene (7 bases). Trimming stripped 4 bases from V and 1 base from J, with 16 bases between. CDR1 SGHAT and CDR2 FQNNGV come from the germline V gene. The CDR3 is made up of 17 amino acids. The CDR3 region has the DNA TGTGCCAGCAGCTCAGTAGGGGGGAGGGTGAACACCGGGGAGCTGTTTTTT. The encoded protein is CASSSVGGRVNTGELFF.

V is TRBV11-2 and J is TRBJ2-7; D is undetermined. This CDR3 contains 14 residues. Between the trimmed V and J ends, which lost 10 bases and 2 bases, there was a span of 18 bases. Per the germline V gene, CDR1 is SGHAT and CDR2 is FQNNGV. CDR3 sequence: CATAQGGEPYEQYF. The CDR3 bases are TGTGCCACCGCCCAAGGTGGGGAACCCTACGAGCAGTACTTC.

V usage is TRBV19 and J usage is TRBJ2-1; D unresolved. This CDR3 spans 12 amino acids. Trimming took off 10 bases at V and 2 bases at J, with 9 bases between the two ends. In germline, CDR1 is LNHDA, CDR2 SQIVND (reference sequence). CDR3 coding DNA: TGTGCCACCGCGGACCCCTACAATGAGCAGTTCTTC. This translates into CATADPYNEQFF.

The chain carries TRBV28 and TRBJ1-1, with D tentatively TRBD1 (5 bases). Germline CDR1 and CDR2: MDHEN and SYDVKM. CDR3 length equals 11 residues. Trimming took off 7 bases at V and 8 bases at J, with 11 bases between the two ends. CDR3 sequence reads: CASTRQREAFF. DNA of the CDR3: TGTGCCAGCACTCGACAGCGCGAAGCTTTCTTT. The full variable domain, in which reference TRBV28 and TRBJ1-1 provide the parts outside the CDR3, is DVKVTQSSRYLVKRTGEKVFLECVQDMDHENMFWYRQDPGLGLRLIYFSYDVKMKEKGDIPEGYSVSREKKERFSLILESASTNQTSMYLCASTRQREAFFGQGTRLTVV.

The chain couples TRBV28 to TRBJ2-1, with 14 bases matching TRBD2. This CDR3 is 14 amino acids long. With V trimmed by 7 bases and J by 9 bases, 5 bases remained unmatched. CDR1 MDHEN and CDR2 SYDVKM come from the germline V gene. The CDR3 is CASTGLAGGGEQFF. The CDR3 bases are TGTGCCAGCACCGGACTAGCGGGAGGAGGTGAGCAGTTCTTC.

This chain joins TRBV28 and TRBJ2-7; D is perhaps TRBD2 (7 bases). CDR1 and CDR2 from the germline V gene are MDHEN and SYDVKM. V was trimmed by 8 bases and J by 5 bases, leaving 22 bases between them. This CDR3 region has 15 residues. The CDR3 spells CASWETGGRRNEQYF. The CDR3 region has the DNA TGTGCCAGCTGGGAGACGGGGGGCCGCCGGAACGAGCAGTACTTC.

This chain uses TRBV7-9 with TRBJ1-5, with D possibly being TRBD1 (5 bases). The length of the CDR3 is 14 residues. Trimming removed 3 bases from V and 3 bases from J, with 9 bases in between. The germline V gene has CDR1 SEHNR and CDR2 FQNEAQ (reference sequence). The CDR3: CASSFQGLNQPQHF. The CDR3 nucleotides are TGTGCCAGCAGCTTTCAGGGCCTCAATCAGCCCCAGCATTTT.

This sequence joins TRBV6-1 and TRBJ2-3, with D perhaps assigned TRBD1 or TRBD2 (6 bases each). Between the trimmed V and J ends, which lost 2 bases and 1 base, there was a span of 10 bases. Per the germline V gene, CDR1 is MNHNS and CDR2 is SASEGT. The CDR3 consists of 15 residues. The chain's CDR3 is CASSEWGAGTDTQYF. CDR3 coding DNA: TGTGCCAGCAGTGAATGGGGGGCTGGCACAGATACGCAGTATTTT.

The rearrangement joins TRBV2 to TRBJ2-3; D gene unclear. Germline values: CDR1 SNHLY, CDR2 FYNNEI. The CDR3 runs to 13 residues. Trimming took 4 bases from V and 10 from J, leaving 15 bases between them. The CDR3 is CASSVISFEAQYF. For the CDR3, the DNA is TGTGCCAGCAGTGTAATTAGCTTTGAGGCGCAGTATTTT.

Worth noting for this clone: Other DNA variants within this sample encode the same CDR3. The chain combines TRBV7-9 with TRBJ2-3, with 14 bases lining up with TRBD2. The V gene end was trimmed by 3 bases and the J gene end by 3 bases; junction bases not matched to a gene: 2. This CDR3 is 16 amino acids long. Germline loops: CDR1 SEHNR, CDR2 FQNEAQ (reference sequence). The CDR3 loop reads CASSFGTSGSTDTQYF. CDR3 in DNA: TGTGCCAGCAGCTTCGGGACTAGCGGGAGTACAGATACGCAGTATTTT.

The CDR3 loop is CASSEAGGAYEQYF. In nucleotides, the CDR3 is TGTGCCAGCAGTGAAGCGGGCGGCGCCTACGAGCAGTACTTC. J is TRBJ2-5 and V is TRBV6-1, with D unresolved. The end of the DNA aligns better with TRBJ2-7, so the J call may be wrong. Germline-derived CDR1 and CDR2 are MNHNS and SASEGT. This CDR3 spans 14 amino acids.

The rearrangement links TRBV27 to TRBJ1-5; D gene unclear. CDR3 length equals 14 residues. V lost 3 bases and J lost 3, with 9 bases in between. CDR1 MNHEY and CDR2 SMNVEV come from the germline V gene (reference sequence). The CDR3, as DNA: TGTGCCAGCAGTTTCCGAGGGCACAATCAGCCCCAGCATTTT. Protein product: CASSFRGHNQPQHF.

This sequence joins TRBV7-2 and TRBJ1-3, with 8 bases matching TRBD1. CDR3 length: 19 residues. Trimming took 5 bases from V and 3 from J; bases not matched to a gene: 18. The germline V gene encodes CDR1 SGHTA and CDR2 FQGNSA. The CDR3 loop reads CASSPEGTGAIWGGNTIYF. CDR3 DNA sequence: TGTGCCAGCAGCCCCGAAGGGACAGGCGCCATCTGGGGTGGAAACACCATATATTTT.

Written as DNA, the CDR3 is TGTGCCAGCAGTTACGGGGGGCCCTCCGAGACCCAGTACTTC. Amino acids: CASSYGGPSETQYF. This chain links TRBV6-6 with TRBJ2-5, with D possibly being TRBD1 or TRBD2 (6 bases each). CDR1 MNHNY and CDR2 SVGAGI come from the germline V gene (reference sequence). V was cut by 2 bases and J by 5 bases, with 12 bases left in between. The CDR3 totals 14 residues.

The chain joins TRBV2 to TRBJ2-1, with D uncertain. The CDR3 spans 11 residues. Germline CDR1 is SNHLY and CDR2 is FYNNEI. V lost 10 bases and J lost 3, with 7 bases in between. Here the CDR3 DNA reads TGTGCCACCGTGTACTACAATGAGCAGTTCTTC. Translating gives CATVYYNEQFF.

V and J are TRBV4-1 and TRBJ2-7; D call uncertain. CDR1 and CDR2 (germline): MGHRA, YSYEKL. Trimming shortened V by 0 bases and J by 0 bases, and 9 bases separated the two germline ends. The CDR3 length is 15 residues. The CDR3 bases are TGCGCCAGCAGCCAAGACAGGTTTACCTCCTACGAGCAGTACTTC. This translates into CASSQDRFTSYEQYF.

The chain has TRBV6-1 and TRBJ2-5; D is uncertain. This CDR3 has 11 residues. Germline assignment: CDR1 MNHNS and CDR2 SASEGT. V lost 4 bases, J lost 3 bases, and 3 bases lay in between. CDR3 in amino acids: CASSGKETQYF. CDR3 DNA: TGTGCCAGCAGTGGGAAAGAGACCCAGTACTTC.

This clone was seen a few times. This chain joins TRBV11-2 and TRBJ1-4, with TRBD1 as a possible D gene (6 bases). The CDR3 loop spans 15 amino acids. V gave up 1 base and J gave up 5 bases, with 11 bases separating them. Germline loops: CDR1 SGHAT, CDR2 FQNNGV. The CDR3 region is CASSLGAGANEKLFF. CDR3 nucleotides: TGTGCCAGCAGCTTAGGGGCAGGGGCGAATGAAAAACTGTTTTTT.

CDR3 in amino acids: CASRDDRWAGGELFF. The CDR3 DNA is TGTGCCAGCAGAGACGACAGGTGGGCGGGCGGGGAGCTGTTTTTT. The chain recombines TRBV6-6 with TRBJ2-2; maybe TRBD1 (6 bases). This CDR3 comprises 15 residues. Trimming stripped 6 bases from V and 7 bases from J, with 18 bases between. Germline lookup yields CDR1 MNHNY and CDR2 SVGAGI (reference sequence).

DNA of the CDR3: TGTGCCAGCAAAGGAGGGGGCGAGCAGTTCTTC. It translates to CASKGGGEQFF. The chain is built from TRBV6-6 and TRBJ2-1, with TRBD1 as a possible D gene (7 bases). Germline V lookup: CDR1 MNHNY, CDR2 SVGAGI (reference sequence). Trimming removed 7 bases at V and 10 bases at J, with 11 bases between. The CDR3 covers 11 residues.

The chain recombines TRBV5-5 with TRBJ2-1; unclear D gene. The CDR3 covers 15 residues. Germline CDR1 is SGHKS and CDR2 is YYEKEE (reference sequence). V was pared by 3 bases and J by 6 bases, with 16 bases between. CDR3 residues: CASSSVGLGGNEQFF. As DNA, the CDR3 is TGTGCCAGCAGCTCTGTAGGGCTAGGTGGCAATGAGCAGTTCTTC. Using reference TRBV5-5 and TRBJ2-1 for the parts outside the CDR3, the full variable domain is DAGVTQSPTHLIKTRGQQVTLRCSPISGHKSVSWYQQVLGQGPQFIFQYYEKEERGRGNFPDRFSARQFPNYSSELNVNALLLGDSALYLCASSSVGLGGNEQFFGPGTRLTVL.

This clone was seen more than once but under ten times. V and J are TRBV5-4 and TRBJ1-3, with TRBD1 matching 7 bases. From germline, CDR1 is SGHNT and CDR2 YYREEE (reference sequence). V gave up 5 bases and J gave up 2 bases; unmatched junction bases: 4. The CDR3 extends over 14 amino acids. The CDR3 spells CASSYDRAGNTIYF. CDR3 in DNA: TGTGCCAGCAGTTATGACAGGGCTGGAAACACCATATATTTT.

This clone was seen more than once but under ten times. The chain recombines TRBV6-1 with TRBJ2-4, with 9 bases aligning to TRBD1. This CDR3 is built from 13 residues. V shed 4 bases, J shed 7 bases, and the junction held 2 bases outside the gene matches. CDR1 MNHNS and CDR2 SASEGT come from the germline V gene. CDR3 nucleotide sequence: TGTGCCAGCAGTGCCGGACAGGGGAACATTCAGTACTTC. Translation gives CASSAGQGNIQYF.

CDR3 coding DNA: TGTGCCAGCAACCCAGGGACCTCCCTACACGAGCAGTTCTTC. Protein product: CASNPGTSLHEQFF. The chain uses TRBV2 and TRBJ2-1; D tentatively reads TRBD1 or TRBD2 (5 bases each). The CDR3 contains 14 residues. CDR1 SNHLY and CDR2 FYNNEI come from the germline V gene. V was trimmed by 7 bases and J by 10 bases, leaving 20 bases between them. Combining the CDR3 with reference TRBV2 and TRBJ2-1 gives the whole variable domain EPEVTQTPSHQVTQMGQEVILRCVPISNHLYFYWYRQILGQKVEFLVSFYNNEISEKSEIFDDQFSVERPDGSNFTLKIRSTKLEDSAMYFCASNPGTSLHEQFFGPGTRLTVL.